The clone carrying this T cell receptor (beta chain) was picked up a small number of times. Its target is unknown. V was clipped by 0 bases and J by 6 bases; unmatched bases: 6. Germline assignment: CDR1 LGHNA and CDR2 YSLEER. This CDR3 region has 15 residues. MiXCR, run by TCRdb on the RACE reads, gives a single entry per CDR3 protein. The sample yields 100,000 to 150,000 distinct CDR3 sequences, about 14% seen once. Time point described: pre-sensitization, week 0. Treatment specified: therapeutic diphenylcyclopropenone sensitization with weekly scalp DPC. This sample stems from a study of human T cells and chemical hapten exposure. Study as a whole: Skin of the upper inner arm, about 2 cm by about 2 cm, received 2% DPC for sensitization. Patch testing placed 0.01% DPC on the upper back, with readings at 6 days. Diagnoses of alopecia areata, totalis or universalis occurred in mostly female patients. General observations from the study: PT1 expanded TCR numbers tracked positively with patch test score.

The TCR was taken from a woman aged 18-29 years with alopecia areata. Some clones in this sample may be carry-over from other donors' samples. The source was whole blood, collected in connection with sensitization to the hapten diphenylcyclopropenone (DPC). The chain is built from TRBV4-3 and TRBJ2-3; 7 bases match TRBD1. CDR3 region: CASSQETSRGDTQYF. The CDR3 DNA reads TGCGCCAGCAGCCAAGAGACGAGCAGGGGGGATACGCAGTATTTT.